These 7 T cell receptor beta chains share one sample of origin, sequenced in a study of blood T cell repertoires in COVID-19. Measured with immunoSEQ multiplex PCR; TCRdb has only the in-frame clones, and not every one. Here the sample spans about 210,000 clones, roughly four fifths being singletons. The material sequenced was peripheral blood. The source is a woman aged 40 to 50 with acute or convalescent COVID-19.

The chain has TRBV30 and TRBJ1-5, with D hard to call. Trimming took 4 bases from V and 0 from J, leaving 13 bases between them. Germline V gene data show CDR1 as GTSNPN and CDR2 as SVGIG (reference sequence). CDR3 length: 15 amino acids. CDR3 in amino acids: CAWNRGQYSNQPQHF. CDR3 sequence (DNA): TGTGCCTGGAATCGCGGGCAGTATAGCAATCAGCCCCAGCATTTT.

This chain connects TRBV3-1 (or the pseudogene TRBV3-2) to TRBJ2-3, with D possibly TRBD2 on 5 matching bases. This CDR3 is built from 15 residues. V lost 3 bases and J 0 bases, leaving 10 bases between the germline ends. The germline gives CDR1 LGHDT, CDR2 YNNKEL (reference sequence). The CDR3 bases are TGTGCCAGCAGCCATTCGGGGTTAAGCACAGATACGCAGTATTTT. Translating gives CASSHSGLSTDTQYF.

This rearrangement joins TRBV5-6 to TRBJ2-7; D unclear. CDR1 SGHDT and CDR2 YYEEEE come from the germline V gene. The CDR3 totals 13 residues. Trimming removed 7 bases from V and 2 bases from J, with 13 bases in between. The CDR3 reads CASAGNRTYEQYF. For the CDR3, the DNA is TGTGCCAGCGCCGGTAATCGTACCTACGAGCAGTACTTC.

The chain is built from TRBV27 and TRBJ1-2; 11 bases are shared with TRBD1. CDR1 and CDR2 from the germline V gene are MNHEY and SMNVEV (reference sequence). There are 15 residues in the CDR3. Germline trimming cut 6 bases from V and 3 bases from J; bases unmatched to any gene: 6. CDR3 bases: TGTGCCAGCAGACGGGACAGGGGGTTTGACTATGGCTACACCTTC. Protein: CASRRDRGFDYGYTF.

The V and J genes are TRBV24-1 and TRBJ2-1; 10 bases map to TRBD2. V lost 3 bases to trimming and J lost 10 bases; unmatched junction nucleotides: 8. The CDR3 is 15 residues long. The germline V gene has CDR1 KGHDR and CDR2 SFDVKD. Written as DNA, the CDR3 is TGTGCCACCAGTGATCCCCGGACTAGCGGAGAGGAGCAGTTCTTC. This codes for CATSDPRTSGEEQFF.

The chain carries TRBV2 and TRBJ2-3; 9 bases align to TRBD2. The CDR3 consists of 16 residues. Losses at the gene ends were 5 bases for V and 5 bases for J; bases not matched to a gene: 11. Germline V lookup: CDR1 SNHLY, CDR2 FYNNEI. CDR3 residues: CASSYDSSGTGDTQYF. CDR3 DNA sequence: TGTGCCAGCAGTTACGATTCTAGCGGGACCGGAGATACGCAGTATTTT.

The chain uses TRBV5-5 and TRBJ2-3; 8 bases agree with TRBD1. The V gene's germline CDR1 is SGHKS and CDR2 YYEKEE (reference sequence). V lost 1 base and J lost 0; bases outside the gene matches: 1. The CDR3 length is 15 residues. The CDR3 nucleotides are TGTGCCAGCAGCTTGTGGACAGGGAGCACAGATACGCAGTATTTT. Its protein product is CASSLWTGSTDTQYF.